This passage covers 20 T cell receptor beta chains from one sample sequenced in a study of beta chain features in type 1 diabetes. Since all of the isolated RNA was reverse transcribed, expressed TCRB transcripts were what got sequenced. Clones were read by immunoSEQ multiplex PCR, and TCRdb kept only the in-frame ones, dropping some. The table shows around 350,000 clones, with around 13% occurring only once. The sequencing sample was made of naive CD4+ T cells from blood. All receptors derive from a man aged 18 to 29 in good health.

The V and J genes are TRBV7-8 and TRBJ2-3; 13 positions agree with TRBD2. Looked up from germline, CDR1 is SGHVS and CDR2 is FQNEAQ. CDR3 length: 14 amino acids. V dropped 6 bases and J dropped 6; count of bases not matched to a gene: 3. CDR3 amino acids: CASRWTSGSDTQYF. The CDR3 nucleotides read TGTGCCAGCAGGTGGACTAGCGGGAGTGATACGCAGTATTTT.

This clone has just a few counts. The rearrangement uses TRBV7-8 and TRBJ2-3; D uncertain. The germline CDR1 and CDR2 sequences are SGHVS and FQNEAQ. Trimming took off 3 bases at V and 4 bases at J, with 5 bases between the two ends. The CDR3 totals 12 residues. CDR3 loop: CASSFEADTQYF. CDR3 nucleotide sequence: TGTGCCAGCAGCTTTGAGGCAGATACGCAGTATTTT.

This clone came up a few times. The chain uses TRBV5-1 and TRBJ1-5; perhaps TRBD1 as D (5 bases). Germline loops: CDR1 SGHRS, CDR2 YFSETQ. CDR3 length: 14 residues. Trimming pared 0 bases from V and 6 bases from J, leaving 10 bases between. CDR3 in amino acids: CASSLVGGGQPQHF. The CDR3 DNA sequence: TGCGCCAGCAGCTTGGTTGGGGGAGGTCAGCCCCAGCATTTT.

This rearrangement joins TRBV9 to TRBJ2-3; unclear D gene. Germline V lookup: CDR1 SGDLS, CDR2 YYNGEE. Trimming left V 2 bases short and J 9 bases short, with 10 bases between. This CDR3 has 12 residues. DNA for the CDR3: TGTGCCAGCAGCGTCAATCTAGGCACGCAGTATTTT. Its translation is CASSVNLGTQYF.

V usage is TRBV28 and J usage is TRBJ2-1; 9 positions agree with TRBD2. CDR1 and CDR2 from the germline V gene are MDHEN and SYDVKM. The length of the CDR3 is 15 residues. The trim removed 5 bases at V and 7 bases at J, leaving 9 bases unmatched. DNA for the CDR3: TGTGCCAGCAGTGTTCTGCGGGGGGGCTCAAATGAGCAGTTCTTC. This encodes CASSVLRGGSNEQFF.

V usage is TRBV4-2 and J usage is TRBJ1-5; 8 bases match TRBD1. The CDR3 consists of 15 residues. The ends lost 6 bases at V and 2 bases at J; junction bases unmatched: 6. Per germline, CDR1 LGHNA and CDR2 YNFKEQ. The CDR3 here is CASRDQGQGNQPQHF. As DNA, the CDR3 is TGTGCCAGCAGGGACCAGGGACAGGGCAATCAGCCCCAGCATTTT.

The sample holds a few counts of this clone. V gene TRBV4-1 combines with J gene TRBJ2-3; the match to TRBD2 covers 8 bases. The CDR3 spans 17 residues. Germline assignment: CDR1 MGHRA and CDR2 YSYEKL. V lost 1 base and J lost 1; bases outside the gene matches: 7. CDR3 loop: CASSQGVAGSGTDTQYF. CDR3 coding DNA: TGCGCCAGCAGCCAAGGCGTAGCGGGGTCGGGCACAGATACGCAGTATTTT.

The J gene is TRBJ1-5, the V gene TRBV19; D is undetermined. Germline CDR1 reads LNHDA; CDR2 reads SQIVND (reference sequence). The CDR3 totals 14 residues. Trimming removed 4 bases at V and 2 bases at J, with 9 bases between. CDR3 bases: TGTGCCAGTAGTAATGTAGAGCGCAATCAGCCCCAGCATTTT. It is translated as CASSNVERNQPQHF.

This clone has just a few counts. This sequence joins TRBV10-3 and TRBJ1-2, with TRBD1 matching over 11 bases. The V gene end was trimmed by 5 bases and the J gene end by 9 bases; junction bases not matched to a gene: 14. The CDR3 has 16 amino acids. Germline CDR1 ENHRY, CDR2 SYGVKD. The CDR3: CAISPRTGGEESSYTF. The CDR3 region has the DNA TGTGCCATCAGTCCCCGGACAGGGGGCGAGGAGAGTAGCTACACCTTC.

This clone appeared a few times. V is TRBV7-2 and J is TRBJ2-5; possibly TRBD2 for D (5 bases). This CDR3 comprises 14 residues. Deletions cut 3 bases from V and 2 bases from J, with 10 bases between. Looked up from germline, CDR1 is SGHTA and CDR2 is FQGNSA. CDR3 in DNA: TGTGCCAGCAGCTTGAGAGCGGAGCAAGAGACCCAGTACTTC. Translating gives CASSLRAEQETQYF.

This clone occurred a few times. The J gene is TRBJ1-2, the V gene TRBV18; D gene ambiguous. The CDR3 has 14 amino acids. Germline V lookup: CDR1 KGHSH, CDR2 LQKENI. Trimming shortened V by 2 bases and J by 6 bases, and 13 bases separated the two germline ends. The chain's CDR3 is CASSPTGYEHGYTF. In DNA form, the CDR3 reads TGTGCCAGCTCACCAACGGGGTATGAGCATGGCTACACCTTC.

The table lists this clone with a few counts. The chain combines TRBV21-1 with TRBJ1-2; TRBD1, as called in the table, went unchecked against the DNA. TRBV21-1 constitutes a pseudogene. This CDR3 contains 18 residues. CDR3 DNA sequence: TGTGCCAGCAGCAAAGACCGGGACACCTATTTCTCTTGCTATGGCTACACCTTC. As protein: CASSKDRDTYFSCYGYTF.

The rearrangement uses TRBV7-3 and TRBJ1-1, with 8 bases fitting TRBD1. After removal of 8 bases from V and 0 bases from J, the junction contained 11 bases not matched to a gene. The V gene's germline CDR1 is SGHTA and CDR2 FQGTGA. The CDR3 has 16 residues. The CDR3: CASSSGGPLMNTEAFF. The CDR3, as DNA: TGTGCCAGCTCCTCAGGGGGCCCACTTATGAACACTGAAGCTTTCTTT.

The CDR3 DNA is TGTGCCAGCAGCTCGAAATACCTGGGGCCCGAGACCCAGTACTTC. Its protein product is CASSSKYLGPETQYF. V is TRBV7-8 and J is TRBJ2-5; D is possibly TRBD1 (5 bases). The CDR3 is made up of 15 amino acids. Germline loops: CDR1 SGHVS, CDR2 FQNEAQ. Trimming cost V 4 bases and J 5 bases, with 17 bases left between them.

This clone was picked up a small number of times. Other nucleotide sequences in the sample specify the same CDR3. This sequence joins TRBV20-1 and TRBJ1-2, with D uncertain. The CDR3 is 11 amino acids. Germline V lookup: CDR1 DFQATT, CDR2 SNEGSKA (reference sequence). V lost 3 bases and J lost 8, with 10 bases in between. The CDR3 region is CSARTGGGYTF. The CDR3, as DNA: TGCAGTGCTAGGACGGGAGGCGGCTACACCTTC.

The chain is built from TRBV30 and TRBJ2-7, with TRBD1 identical over 7 bases. CDR1 and CDR2 from the germline V gene are GTSNPN and SVGIG (reference sequence). Trimming cost V 4 bases and J 0 bases; bases outside gene matches: 9. The CDR3 consists of 15 residues. The CDR3 nucleotides are TGTGCCTGGACAAAAAGGGACAGAAGCTCCTACGAGCAGTACTTC. It codes for CAWTKRDRSSYEQYF.

This clone was counted between two and nine times. The chain uses TRBV4-3 and TRBJ2-1; 10 bases fit TRBD2. This CDR3 region has 17 residues. Per the germline V gene, CDR1 is LGHNA and CDR2 is YSLEER. After removal of 0 bases from V and 9 bases from J, the junction contained 11 bases not matched to a gene. The CDR3 nucleotides read TGCGCCAGCAGCCAAGATTTATTGCTAGCGGGAGCTGGTGAGCAGTTCTTC. Translation: CASSQDLLLAGAGEQFF.

The chain combines TRBV4-3 with TRBJ2-7, with 10 bases matching TRBD1. This CDR3 has 15 amino acids. Germline V gene lookup returns CDR1 LGHNA and CDR2 YSLEER. J gave up 5 bases and V 3 bases, and 7 bases lay outside the gene matches. CDR3 sequence reads: CASSQPGQGSHEQYF. The CDR3, as DNA: TGCGCCAGCAGCCAGCCGGGACAGGGGAGCCACGAGCAGTACTTC.

This clone came up a few times. The rearrangement links TRBV5-1 to TRBJ2-6; D gene uncertain. There are 15 residues in the CDR3. V shed 5 bases and J shed 0 bases, with 9 bases lying between them. Looked up from germline, CDR1 is SGHRS and CDR2 is YFSETQ. CDR3 residues: CASSQAFSGANVLTF. CDR3 bases: TGCGCCAGCAGTCAGGCATTCTCTGGGGCCAACGTCCTGACTTTC.

This clone was seen a few times. The V and J genes are TRBV5-6 and TRBJ2-7; a weak D match, TRBD1 (6 bases). The V gene's germline CDR1 is SGHDT and CDR2 YYEEEE. This CDR3 region has 16 residues. V gave up 4 bases and J gave up 7 bases, with 24 bases separating them. DNA for the CDR3: TGTGCCAGCAGCCGGGTGGACAGTCGGTTTTTATCAGAGCAGTACTTC. This codes for CASSRVDSRFLSEQYF.